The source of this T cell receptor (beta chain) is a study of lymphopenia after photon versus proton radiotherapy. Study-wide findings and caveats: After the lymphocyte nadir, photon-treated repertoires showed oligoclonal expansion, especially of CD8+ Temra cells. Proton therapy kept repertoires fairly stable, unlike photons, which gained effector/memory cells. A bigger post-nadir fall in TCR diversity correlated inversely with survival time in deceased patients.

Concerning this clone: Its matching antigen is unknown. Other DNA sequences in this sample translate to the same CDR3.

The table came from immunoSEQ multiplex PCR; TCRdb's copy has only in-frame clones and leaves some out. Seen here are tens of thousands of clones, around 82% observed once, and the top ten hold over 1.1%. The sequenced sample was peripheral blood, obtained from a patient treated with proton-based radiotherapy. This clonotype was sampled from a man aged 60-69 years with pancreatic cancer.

The CDR3 bases are TGTGCCAGCAGCCCCGGGGGAAGGGAAAAACTGTTTTTT. Protein sequence: CASSPGGREKLFF. The chain recombines TRBV6-5 with TRBJ1-4, with TRBD1 as a possible D gene (5 bases). Germline values: CDR1 MNHEY, CDR2 SVGAGI. With 6 bases removed from V and 8 bases from J, the gap between germline ends came to 13 bases. The CDR3 has 13 amino acids.